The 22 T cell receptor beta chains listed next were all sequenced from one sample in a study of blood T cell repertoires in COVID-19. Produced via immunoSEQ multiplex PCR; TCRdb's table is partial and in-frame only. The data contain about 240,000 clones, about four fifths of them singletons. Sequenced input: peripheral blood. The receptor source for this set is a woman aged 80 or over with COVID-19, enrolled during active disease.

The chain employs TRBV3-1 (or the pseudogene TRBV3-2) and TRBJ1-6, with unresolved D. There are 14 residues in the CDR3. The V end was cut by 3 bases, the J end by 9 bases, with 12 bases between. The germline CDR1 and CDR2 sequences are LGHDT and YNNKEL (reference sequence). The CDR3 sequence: CASSQGDGPSPLHF. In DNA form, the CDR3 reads TGTGCCAGCAGCCAGGGAGATGGGCCTTCACCCCTCCACTTT.

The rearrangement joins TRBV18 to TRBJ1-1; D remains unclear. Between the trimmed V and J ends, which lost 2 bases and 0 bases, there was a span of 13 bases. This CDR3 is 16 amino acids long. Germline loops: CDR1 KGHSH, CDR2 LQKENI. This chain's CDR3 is CASSPGAGTMNTEAFF. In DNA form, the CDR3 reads TGTGCCAGCTCACCAGGAGCCGGAACCATGAACACTGAAGCTTTCTTT.

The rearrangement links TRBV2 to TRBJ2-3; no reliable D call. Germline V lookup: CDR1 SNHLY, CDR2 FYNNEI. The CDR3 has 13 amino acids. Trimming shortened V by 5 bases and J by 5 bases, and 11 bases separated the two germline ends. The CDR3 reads CASSLLRLDTQYF. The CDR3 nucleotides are TGTGCCAGCAGTTTGTTGAGGCTAGATACGCAGTATTTT.

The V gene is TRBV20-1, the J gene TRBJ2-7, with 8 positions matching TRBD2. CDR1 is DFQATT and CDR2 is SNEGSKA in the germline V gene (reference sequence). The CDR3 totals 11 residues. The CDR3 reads CSGSGSEEQYF. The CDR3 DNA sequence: TGCTCAGGGAGCGGGAGTGAGGAGCAGTACTTC.

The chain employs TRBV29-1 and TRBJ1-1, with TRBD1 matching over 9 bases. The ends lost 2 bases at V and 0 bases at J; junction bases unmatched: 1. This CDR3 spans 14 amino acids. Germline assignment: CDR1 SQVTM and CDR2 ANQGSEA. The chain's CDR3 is CSVERTGVNTEAFF. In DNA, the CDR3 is TGCAGCGTTGAACGGACAGGGGTGAACACTGAAGCTTTCTTT.

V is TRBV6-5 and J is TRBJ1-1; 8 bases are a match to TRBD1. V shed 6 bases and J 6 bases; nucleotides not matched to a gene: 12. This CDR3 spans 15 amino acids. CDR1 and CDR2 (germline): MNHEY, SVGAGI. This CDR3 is CASSPGTGGRAEAFF. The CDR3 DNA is TGTGCCAGCAGCCCCGGGACAGGAGGTAGGGCTGAAGCTTTCTTT.

The CDR3 DNA sequence: TGTGCCAGCAGCTTAAGACAGGGGGCAGATACGCAGTATTTT. It specifies CASSLRQGADTQYF. The V and J genes are TRBV7-3 and TRBJ2-3, with 9 bases lining up with TRBD1. This CDR3 comprises 14 residues. Trimming cost V 1 base and J 4 bases; bases outside gene matches: 0. Germline loops: CDR1 SGHTA, CDR2 FQGTGA.

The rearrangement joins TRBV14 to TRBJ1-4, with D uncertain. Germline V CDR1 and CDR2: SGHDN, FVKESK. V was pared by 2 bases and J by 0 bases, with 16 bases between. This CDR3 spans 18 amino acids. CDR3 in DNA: TGTGCCAGCAGCCAACCTTTTACCGGGTCAACAACTAATGAAAAACTGTTTTTT. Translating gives CASSQPFTGSTTNEKLFF. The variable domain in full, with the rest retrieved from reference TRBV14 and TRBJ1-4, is EAGVTQFPSHSVIEKGQTVTLRCDPISGHDNLYWYRRVMGKEIKFLLHFVKESKQDESGMPNNRFLAERTGGTYSTLKVQPAELEDSGVYFCASSQPFTGSTTNEKLFFGSGTQLSVL.

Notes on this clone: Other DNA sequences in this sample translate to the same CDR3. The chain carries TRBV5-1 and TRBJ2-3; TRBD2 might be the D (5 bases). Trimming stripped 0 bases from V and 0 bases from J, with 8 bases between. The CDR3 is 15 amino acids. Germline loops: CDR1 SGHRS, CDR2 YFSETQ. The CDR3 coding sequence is TGCGCCAGCAGCTTGGTCGGCGGGAGCACAGATACGCAGTATTTT. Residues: CASSLVGGSTDTQYF.

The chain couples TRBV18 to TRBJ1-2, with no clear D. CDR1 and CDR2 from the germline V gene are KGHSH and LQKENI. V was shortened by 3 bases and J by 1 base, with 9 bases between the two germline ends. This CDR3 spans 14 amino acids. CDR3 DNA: TGTGCCAGCTCACCCTCAGACATTAACTATGGCTACACCTTC. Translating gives CASSPSDINYGYTF.

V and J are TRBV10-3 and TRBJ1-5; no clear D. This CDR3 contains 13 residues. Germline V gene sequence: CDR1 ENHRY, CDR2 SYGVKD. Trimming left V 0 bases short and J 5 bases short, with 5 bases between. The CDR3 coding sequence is TGTGCCATCAGTGAGTCGGGAGATCAGCCCCAGCATTTT. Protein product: CAISESGDQPQHF.

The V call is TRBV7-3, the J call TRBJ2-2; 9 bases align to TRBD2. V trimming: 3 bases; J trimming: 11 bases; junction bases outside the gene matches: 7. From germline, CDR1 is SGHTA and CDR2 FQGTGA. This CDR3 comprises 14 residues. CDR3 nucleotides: TGTGCCAGCAGCTTGAGTAGCGGGAGCATTGAGCTGTTTTTT. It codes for CASSLSSGSIELFF. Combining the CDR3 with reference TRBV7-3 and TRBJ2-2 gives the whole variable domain GAGVSQTPSNKVTEKGKYVELRCDPISGHTALYWYRQSLGQGPEFLIYFQGTGAADDSGLPNDRFFAVRPEGSVSTLKIQRTERGDSAVYLCASSLSSGSIELFFGEGSRLTVL.

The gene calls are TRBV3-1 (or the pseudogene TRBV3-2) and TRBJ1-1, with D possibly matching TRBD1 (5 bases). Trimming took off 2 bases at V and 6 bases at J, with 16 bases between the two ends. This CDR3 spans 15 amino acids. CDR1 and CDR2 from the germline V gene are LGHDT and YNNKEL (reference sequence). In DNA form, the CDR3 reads TGTGCCAGCAGCCAACGCGGGGGGGGGTTCGCTGAAGCTTTCTTT. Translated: CASSQRGGGFAEAFF.

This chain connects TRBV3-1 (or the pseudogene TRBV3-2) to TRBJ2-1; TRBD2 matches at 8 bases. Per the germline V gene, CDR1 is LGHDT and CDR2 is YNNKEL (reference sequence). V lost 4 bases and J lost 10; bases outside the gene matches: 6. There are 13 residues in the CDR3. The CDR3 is CASSPWTSKEQFF. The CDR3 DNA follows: TGTGCCAGCAGCCCCTGGACTAGCAAAGAGCAGTTCTTC.

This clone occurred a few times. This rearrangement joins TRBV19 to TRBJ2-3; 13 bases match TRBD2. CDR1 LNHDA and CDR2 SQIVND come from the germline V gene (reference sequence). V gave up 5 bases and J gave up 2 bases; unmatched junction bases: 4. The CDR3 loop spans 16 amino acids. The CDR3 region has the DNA TGTGCCAGTAGTTTGGGGACTAGCGGGGTCACAGATACGCAGTATTTT. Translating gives CASSLGTSGVTDTQYF.

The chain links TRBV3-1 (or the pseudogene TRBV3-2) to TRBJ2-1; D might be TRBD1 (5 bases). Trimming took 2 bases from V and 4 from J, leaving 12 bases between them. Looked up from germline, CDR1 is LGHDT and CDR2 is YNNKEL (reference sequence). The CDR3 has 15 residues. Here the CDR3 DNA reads TGTGCCAGCAGCCAAAGTGGGGCTATTTACAATGAGCAGTTCTTC. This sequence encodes CASSQSGAIYNEQFF.

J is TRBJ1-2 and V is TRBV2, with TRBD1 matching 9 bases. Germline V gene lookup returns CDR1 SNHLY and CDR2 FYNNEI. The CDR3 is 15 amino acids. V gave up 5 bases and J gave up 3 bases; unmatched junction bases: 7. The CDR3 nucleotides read TGTGCCAGCAGTCGCTTCCGGACAGGGGACTATGGCTACACCTTC. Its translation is CASSRFRTGDYGYTF.

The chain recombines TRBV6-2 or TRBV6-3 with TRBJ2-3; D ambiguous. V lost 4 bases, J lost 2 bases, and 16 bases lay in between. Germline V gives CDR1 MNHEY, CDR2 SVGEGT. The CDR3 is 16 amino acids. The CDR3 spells CASSSLHPRYTDTQYF. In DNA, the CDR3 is TGTGCCAGCAGTTCACTACACCCTCGATACACAGATACGCAGTATTTT.

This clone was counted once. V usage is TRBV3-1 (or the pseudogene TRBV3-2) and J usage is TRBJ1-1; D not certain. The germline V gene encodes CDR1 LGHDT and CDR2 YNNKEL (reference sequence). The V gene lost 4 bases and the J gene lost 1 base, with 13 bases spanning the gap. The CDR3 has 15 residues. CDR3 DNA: TGTGCCAGCAGCCCGCCCATGTCGGGGAACACTGAAGCTTTCTTT. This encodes CASSPPMSGNTEAFF.

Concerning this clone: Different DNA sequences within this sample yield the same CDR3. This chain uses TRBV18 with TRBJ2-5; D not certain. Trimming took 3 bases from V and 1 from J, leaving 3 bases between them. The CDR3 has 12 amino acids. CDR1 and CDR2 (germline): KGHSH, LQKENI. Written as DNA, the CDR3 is TGTGCCAGCTCACCTATCCAAGAGACCCAGTACTTC. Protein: CASSPIQETQYF.

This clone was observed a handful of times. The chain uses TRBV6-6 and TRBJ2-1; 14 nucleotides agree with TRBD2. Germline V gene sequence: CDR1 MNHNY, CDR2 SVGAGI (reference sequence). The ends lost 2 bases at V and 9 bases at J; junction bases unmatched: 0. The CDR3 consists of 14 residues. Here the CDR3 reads CASSYGTSGGEQFF. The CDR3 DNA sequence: TGTGCCAGCAGTTACGGGACTAGCGGGGGTGAGCAGTTCTTC.

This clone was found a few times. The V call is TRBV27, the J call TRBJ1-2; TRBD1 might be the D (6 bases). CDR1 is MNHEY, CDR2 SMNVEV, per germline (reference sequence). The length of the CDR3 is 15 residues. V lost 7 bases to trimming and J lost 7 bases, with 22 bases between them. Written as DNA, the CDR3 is TGTGCCAGCAAGGACAGTCAACTCGGGGTATTTGGCTACACCTTC. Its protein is CASKDSQLGVFGYTF.